The clone carrying this TCR beta chain was detected only once. The antigen remains unidentified. The sample holds other DNA sequences that translate to the same CDR3. The entry originates in a study of shared clonotypes between healthy human individuals. Study details: Used for every donor were three CD4 naive, three CD4 memory, two CD8 naive and one CD8 memory plate. Overall study results and limits: Only blood underwent sampling, and tissue repertoires likely differ.

Source study methods: Quality scores were absent from the junction-only immunoSEQ sequences, so filtering differed. Some clones are missing from TCRdb's copy, which holds only in-frame ones; the method was immunoSEQ multiplex PCR. V and J calls and clone size are as listed in that table; D and trimming were resolved from the DNA. The sample holds around 1.6 million clones; around 98% are singletons and the top ten take about 0.45%. The CDR3 consists of 16 residues. The germline V gene has CDR1 SGHNT and CDR2 YYREEE (reference sequence). V gave up 4 bases and J gave up 2 bases; unmatched junction bases: 4.

The chain carries TRBV5-4 and TRBJ2-2; 11 bases line up with TRBD2. The clonotype comes from a young man in good health. The sequencing input was naive CD4+ T cells sorted from blood. Noted subset: CD45RA+ positively selected. CDR3 bases: TGTGCCAGCAGCCCCGGGACTAGCGGTAACACCGGGGAGCTGTTTTTT. Its translation is CASSPGTSGNTGELFF.